The following is a T cell receptor beta chain sequence with its context. Antigen: not known. The data belong to a study of T cell clonotyping in hematopoietic cell transplantation. Regarding the study as a whole: Pathologically expanded recipient clonotypes increased progressively from day 30 to day 180 as diversity fell. At the given depth, recipient repertoires were over 95% de novo clonotypes. Cells were unsorted, so CD4 and CD8 contributions were not separated. Broader posttransplant TCR repertoire diversity was predicted by graft donor and pretransplant recipient Inverse Simpson Index values.

V was clipped by 4 bases and J by 4 bases; unmatched bases: 8. Germline V CDR1 and CDR2: SGHRS, YFSETQ. This CDR3 contains 15 residues. TCRdb's copy holds only in-frame clones and misses some; the assay was immunoSEQ multiplex PCR. The sample holds 15,000 to 20,000 clones; around 71% are singletons and the top ten take around 9.9%. The rearrangement links TRBV5-1 to TRBJ1-2; 9 nucleotides match TRBD1. Specimen: peripheral blood mononuclear cells. This TCR was sampled from a woman aged 55-75 years in good health. Some clones in this sample may be carry-over from other donors' samples. CDR3 sequence: CASSRTSDRGYGYTF. DNA for the CDR3: TGCGCCAGCAGCCGTACATCGGACAGGGGCTATGGCTACACCTTC. The whole variable domain, filled in from reference TRBV5-1 and TRBJ1-2, reads KAGVTQTPRYLIKTRGQQVTLSCSPISGHRSVSWYQQTPGQGLQFLFEYFSETQRNKGNFPGRFSGRQFSNSRSEMNVSTLELGDSALYLCASSRTSDRGYGYTFGSGTRLTVV.